The sequence of this T cell receptor (beta chain) was determined in a study of T cell responses to AZD1222 COVID-19 vaccine. Study in general: Pooled together were second doses at about 4 or about 12 weeks. General study results and limits: Clonal diversity was possibly underestimated; the donors were predominantly white British and more often female. The study found vaccine-associated CD4 TCRs spanning spike, dominant at 160-218 and 743-854. At study baseline, merely over 5 AZD1222 recipients were seropositive.

Libraries were prepared by immunoSEQ multiplex PCR; TCRdb keeps only in-frame clonotypes and omits some of them. The sample has fewer than 110,000 clones, roughly 89% seen once. A remark on this clone: The antigen is not known.

The clonotype was recovered from an adult in good health. The sequencing used peripheral blood, collected on day 0 of AZD1222 vaccination.

This chain's CDR3 is CASSYNEKLFF. CDR3 bases: TGTGCCAGCAGTTATAATGAAAAACTGTTTTTT. The chain recombines TRBV6-5 with TRBJ1-4; D ambiguous. The V and J ends lost 3 bases and 4 bases respectively, with 0 bases between them. This CDR3 is built from 11 residues. Germline CDR1 MNHEY, CDR2 SVGAGI.